This T cell receptor beta chain came from a study of T cell changes during pregnancy in multiple sclerosis (dated by TCRdb to about 2019). Regarding the study in general: The study examined how the T cell repertoire changed over the course of pregnancy in women with multiple sclerosis.

Receptors were amplified or captured by the immunoSEQ multiplex PCR assay. TCRdb took this table from immuneACCESS and kept in-frame rearrangements with V and J called. Such tables lack part of the clones; where checked against another copy, unresolved V genes explain under half of the gap, and the rest is unexplained. The sample includes about 75,000 clones, with 85% to 95% observed a single time. The ten most abundant clones make up about 0.13% of the sample. Remarks on this clone: The antigen it recognizes is unknown. No base quality information exists; no much larger clone differs at one position. The same CDR3 is also encoded by other DNA sequences in this sample.

The sequence was collected from a female donor with multiple sclerosis, enrolled in a pregnancy study. Specimen: CD4+ T cells from peripheral blood mononuclear cells, collected after pregnancy.

The CDR3 loop reads CASSLLNQPQHF. The DNA reads as follows: TGTGCCAGCAGTTTACTCAATCAGCCCCAGCATTTT. The chain couples TRBV28 to TRBJ1-5, with the D gene call left open. CDR1 and CDR2 (MDHEN, SYDVKM) derive from the germline V gene. V is reduced by 2 bases and J by 3 bases, leaving a spacing of 2 bases between them. From the cysteine up to the phenylalanine, the CDR3 has a length of 12 residues. Only CDR3 DNA remains: 36 bases, in frame from the first base.